The clone carrying this T cell receptor (beta chain) was seen more than once but under ten times. These data are taken from a study of PD-1 blockade in classical Hodgkin lymphoma. Clones were sequenced by immunoSEQ multiplex PCR, and TCRdb holds only the in-frame ones, with some missing. This table holds under 30,000 clones, under 75% found once. Relapses following autologous stem cell transplantation were seen in all patients, with brentuximab vedotin exposure varying. Between the trimmed V and J ends, which lost 4 bases and 9 bases, there was a span of 20 bases. The CDR3 runs 15 residues. CDR1 is SGHDT, CDR2 YYEEEE, per germline.

The J gene is TRBJ1-5, the V gene TRBV5-6; perhaps TRBD1 as D (6 bases). The sequence derives from a human donor with classical Hodgkin lymphoma. The input for sequencing was peripheral blood mononuclear cells (PBMCs), taken before the second cycle of nivolumab. CDR3: CASSPLPTGQRPQHF. CDR3 sequence (DNA): TGTGCCAGCAGCCCCCTACCGACAGGTCAACGGCCCCAGCATTTT.